Below are 20 T cell receptor beta chains sequenced from a single sample in a study of OX40 agonist ivuxolimab in advanced cancers. The table came from immunoSEQ multiplex PCR; TCRdb's copy has only in-frame clones and leaves some out. The sample lists more than 85,000 clones; roughly 90% were seen once. The specimen comprised CD4+ or CD8+ T cells sorted from blood, sampled in a trial of the OX40 agonist ivuxolimab. These receptors originate from an adult with an advanced solid tumor such as melanoma, head and neck, liver or kidney cancer.

This chain uses TRBV5-4 with TRBJ2-3; 12 bases map to TRBD2. Per germline, CDR1 SGHNT and CDR2 YYREEE (reference sequence). CDR3 length equals 16 residues. The V gene end was trimmed by 3 bases and the J gene end by 2 bases; junction bases not matched to a gene: 4. The CDR3 protein is CASSSPSGGATDTQYF. CDR3 DNA: TGTGCCAGCAGCTCCCCTAGCGGGGGGGCCACAGATACGCAGTATTTT.

The table lists this clone with a count of one. The chain combines TRBV6-5 with TRBJ1-2; 9 bases are shared with TRBD1. V lost 6 bases and J lost 5; bases outside the gene matches: 4. The CDR3 runs 13 residues. Germline CDR1 is MNHEY and CDR2 is SVGAGI. As DNA, the CDR3 is TGTGCCAGCAGCGGACAGGGGATGTATGGCTACACCTTC. Translation: CASSGQGMYGYTF.

The rearrangement uses TRBV6-5 and TRBJ1-5; D ambiguous. The CDR3 spans 14 residues. Germline assignment: CDR1 MNHEY and CDR2 SVGAGI. V was clipped by 5 bases and J by 7 bases, with 15 bases between them. The CDR3 sequence is CASSPNTAGQPQHF. CDR3 coding DNA: TGTGCCAGCAGTCCCAACACCGCCGGGCAGCCCCAGCATTTT.

The CDR3 reads CASSSLGATANIQYF. As DNA, the CDR3 is TGTGCCAGCAGTTCCCTGGGGGCCACAGCGAACATTCAGTACTTC. The chain combines TRBV27 with TRBJ2-4, with D maybe TRBD1 (6 bases). CDR1 is MNHEY, CDR2 SMNVEV, per germline (reference sequence). Trimming left V 4 bases short and J 7 bases short, with 17 bases between. This CDR3 contains 15 residues.

This chain links TRBV7-9 with TRBJ2-1, with D possibly matching TRBD2 (6 bases). CDR3 length: 13 amino acids. Germline V gene lookup returns CDR1 SEHNR and CDR2 FQNEAQ (reference sequence). Trimming left V 1 base short and J 9 bases short, with 10 bases between. The CDR3 nucleotides are TGTGCCAGCAGCTTAGTTGGAGGGTTTGAGCAGTTCTTC. Translation: CASSLVGGFEQFF.

V usage is TRBV25-1 and J usage is TRBJ2-7, with D perhaps TRBD2 (5 bases). V dropped 7 bases and J dropped 7 bases, with 11 bases sitting between them. The germline V gene encodes CDR1 MGHDK and CDR2 SYGVNS. The CDR3 runs 11 residues. The CDR3 DNA is TGTGCCAGCACTCCGAGGGAAGAGCAGTACTTC. This encodes CASTPREEQYF.

V is TRBV6-5 and J is TRBJ2-7; D could derive from TRBD1 or TRBD2 (5 bases each). The germline gives CDR1 MNHEY, CDR2 SVGAGI. Trimming left V 5 bases short and J 5 bases short, with 10 bases between. The CDR3 runs 12 residues. CDR3 nucleotides: TGTGCCAGCAGTCAGACGGGGCACGAGCAGTACTTC. Translation gives CASSQTGHEQYF.

This clone was counted a single time. The gene calls are TRBV15 and TRBJ1-5; perhaps TRBD1 as D (6 bases). This CDR3 spans 16 amino acids. CDR1 and CDR2 (germline): LNHNV, YYDKDF (reference sequence). Between the trimmed V and J ends, which lost 0 bases and 8 bases, there was a span of 17 bases. CDR3 sequence reads: CATSREVGGPNKPQHF. The DNA for the CDR3 is TGTGCCACCAGCAGAGAGGTGGGGGGCCCGAATAAGCCCCAGCATTTT. The full variable domain, its missing parts supplied by reference TRBV15 and TRBJ1-5, is DAMVIQNPRYQVTQFGKPVTLSCSQTLNHNVMYWYQQKSSQAPKLLFHYYDKDFNNEADTPDNFQSRRPNTSFCFLDIRSPGLGDTAMYLCATSREVGGPNKPQHFGDGTRLSIL.

The V call is TRBV27, the J call TRBJ1-2; tentative D call: TRBD1 (5 bases). The CDR3 sequence is 15 residues long. The germline gives CDR1 MNHEY, CDR2 SMNVEV (reference sequence). Trimming left V 6 bases short and J 8 bases short, with 22 bases between. In nucleotides, the CDR3 is TGTGCCAGCAGCTTTATTACCGAGGGGCTTCGAGGCTACACCTTC. Protein: CASSFITEGLRGYTF.

The chain's CDR3 is CASSPLGPTTGNNEQFF. In DNA form, the CDR3 reads TGTGCCAGCTCACCACTCGGGCCGACGACGGGCAACAATGAGCAGTTCTTC. V gene TRBV18 combines with J gene TRBJ2-1, with unresolved D. This CDR3 region has 17 residues. CDR1 is KGHSH, CDR2 LQKENI, per germline. V lost 1 base to trimming and J lost 5 bases, with 18 bases between them.

The chain couples TRBV28 to TRBJ2-7; 9 positions match TRBD1. J gave up 4 bases and V 5 bases, and 6 bases lay outside the gene matches. The length of the CDR3 is 14 residues. CDR1 is MDHEN and CDR2 is SYDVKM in the germline V gene. The CDR3 loop is CASSRRDRVYEQYF. Written as DNA, the CDR3 is TGTGCCAGCAGTCGTCGGGACAGGGTATACGAGCAGTACTTC. The variable domain in full, completed from reference TRBV28 and TRBJ2-7, reads DVKVTQSSRYLVKRTGEKVFLECVQDMDHENMFWYRQDPGLGLRLIYFSYDVKMKEKGDIPEGYSVSREKKERFSLILESASTNQTSMYLCASSRRDRVYEQYFGPGTRLTVT.

The rearrangement uses TRBV28 and TRBJ1-1, with TRBD1 matching over 8 bases. Germline V gives CDR1 MDHEN, CDR2 SYDVKM. The CDR3 runs 14 residues. The V gene end was trimmed by 3 bases and the J gene end by 6 bases; junction bases not matched to a gene: 6. CDR3 nucleotide sequence: TGTGCCAGCAGTTTCAGGACAGGGCGGGCTGAAGCTTTCTTT. Translation gives CASSFRTGRAEAFF.

The chain couples TRBV15 to TRBJ1-4; D is ambiguous. CDR1 LNHNV and CDR2 YYDKDF come from the germline V gene (reference sequence). V was clipped by 5 bases and J by 8 bases, with 18 bases between them. This CDR3 is 15 amino acids long. The CDR3 DNA sequence: TGTGCCACCAGCCCGAGGCGAGGGATAAGAGAAAAACTGTTTTTT. As protein: CATSPRRGIREKLFF.

A few counts support this clone. The rearrangement uses TRBV28 and TRBJ1-2, with a tentative D call TRBD1 (6 bases). The V end lost 10 bases, the J end lost 1 base, and 16 bases lay between the germline ends. Per the germline V gene, CDR1 is MDHEN and CDR2 is SYDVKM. The CDR3 totals 14 residues. The CDR3 DNA reads TGTGCCACCGAGGGGGAAAGTGTTAACTATGGCTACACCTTC. Its protein product is CATEGESVNYGYTF.

The V call is TRBV6-5, the J call TRBJ2-7, with D possibly matching TRBD1 (6 bases). This CDR3 spans 11 amino acids. Germline CDR1 MNHEY, CDR2 SVGAGI. Trimming left V 10 bases short and J 5 bases short, with 12 bases between. The CDR3: CATSRGNEQYF. CDR3 DNA sequence: TGTGCCACCAGCAGGGGAAACGAGCAGTACTTC.

V and J are TRBV19 and TRBJ1-3; D gene ambiguous. Germline V gene sequence: CDR1 LNHDA, CDR2 SQIVND (reference sequence). The CDR3 is made up of 15 amino acids. The V end was cut by 4 bases, the J end by 5 bases, with 15 bases between. CDR3 amino acids: CASSTLPTKRNTIYF. The CDR3 coding sequence is TGTGCCAGTAGTACCCTCCCGACAAAGAGAAACACCATATATTTT. The full variable domain, rest sourced from reference TRBV19 and TRBJ1-3, is DGGITQSPKYLFRKEGQNVTLSCEQNLNHDAMYWYRQDPGQGLRLIYYSQIVNDFQKGDIAEGYSVSREKKESFPLTVTSAQKNPTAFYLCASSTLPTKRNTIYFGEGSWLTVV.

The chain is built from TRBV5-4 and TRBJ1-6; a weak D match, TRBD1 (6 bases). CDR3 length equals 15 residues. V lost 0 bases and J 6 bases, leaving 10 bases between the germline ends. Germline CDR1 SGHNT, CDR2 YYREEE (reference sequence). Here the CDR3 reads CASSLGGQTNSPLHF. In nucleotides, the CDR3 is TGTGCCAGCAGCTTGGGAGGACAGACTAATTCACCCCTCCACTTT.

In this sample, this clone turned up once. This sequence joins TRBV10-1 and TRBJ2-7; D call uncertain. Germline V lookup: CDR1 WNHNN, CDR2 SYGVQD (reference sequence). This CDR3 spans 12 amino acids. The V gene lost 6 bases and the J gene lost 4 bases, with 10 bases spanning the gap. The chain's CDR3 is CASRGCEYEQYF. The CDR3 DNA follows: TGCGCCAGCAGGGGGTGCGAATACGAGCAGTACTTC.

This clone was observed once. V gene TRBV27 combines with J gene TRBJ1-4, with a possible D match to TRBD1 (5 bases). The CDR3 has 14 amino acids. V lost 6 bases and J lost 0, with 8 bases in between. Germline values: CDR1 MNHEY, CDR2 SMNVEV (reference sequence). This CDR3 reads CASSRAATNEKLFF. The CDR3 DNA is TGTGCCAGCAGCAGGGCCGCAACTAATGAAAAACTGTTTTTT.

The chain recombines TRBV5-4 with TRBJ1-6; possibly TRBD1 for D (5 bases). CDR3 length equals 14 residues. Germline values: CDR1 SGHNT, CDR2 YYREEE (reference sequence). The V and J ends lost 3 bases and 5 bases respectively, with 9 bases between them. DNA of the CDR3: TGTGCCAGCAGCTCTTCCAGGGATAATTCACCCCTCCACTTT. Its translation: CASSSSRDNSPLHF.